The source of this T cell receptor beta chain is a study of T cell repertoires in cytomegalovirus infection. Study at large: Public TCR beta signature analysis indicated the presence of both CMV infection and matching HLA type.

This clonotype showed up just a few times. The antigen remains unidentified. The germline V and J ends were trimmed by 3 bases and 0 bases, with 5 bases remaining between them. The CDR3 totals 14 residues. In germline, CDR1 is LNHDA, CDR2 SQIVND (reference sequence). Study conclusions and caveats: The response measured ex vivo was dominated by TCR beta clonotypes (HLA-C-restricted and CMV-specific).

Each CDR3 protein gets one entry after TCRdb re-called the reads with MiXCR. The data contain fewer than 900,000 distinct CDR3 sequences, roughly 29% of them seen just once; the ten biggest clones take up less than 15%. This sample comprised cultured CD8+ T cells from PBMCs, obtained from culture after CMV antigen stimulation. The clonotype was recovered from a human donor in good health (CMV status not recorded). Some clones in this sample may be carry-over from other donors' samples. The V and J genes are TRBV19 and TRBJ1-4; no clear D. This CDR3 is CASSIGSTNEKLFF. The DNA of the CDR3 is TGTGCCAGTAGTATCGGGTCAACTAATGAAAAACTGTTTTTT.